The TCR beta chain under discussion was sequenced for a study of blood T cell repertoires in COVID-19. Produced via immunoSEQ multiplex PCR; TCRdb's table is partial and in-frame only. Among hundreds of thousands of clones listed, roughly nine tenths were seen once. Sequencing was performed on PBMCs or T cells enriched from blood (not recorded which). The source is a woman aged 25 to 45 who had recovered from COVID-19.

The CDR3 DNA follows: TGTGCCAGCAGTTACTCCGCCGGCGGGGATACCTACGAGCAGTACTTC. Translating it yields CASSYSAGGDTYEQYF. This chain joins TRBV6-5 and TRBJ2-7, with D possibly TRBD2 on 6 matching bases. V was clipped by 0 bases and J by 2 bases, with 14 bases between them. Germline-derived CDR1 and CDR2 are MNHEY and SVGAGI. The CDR3 spans 16 residues.